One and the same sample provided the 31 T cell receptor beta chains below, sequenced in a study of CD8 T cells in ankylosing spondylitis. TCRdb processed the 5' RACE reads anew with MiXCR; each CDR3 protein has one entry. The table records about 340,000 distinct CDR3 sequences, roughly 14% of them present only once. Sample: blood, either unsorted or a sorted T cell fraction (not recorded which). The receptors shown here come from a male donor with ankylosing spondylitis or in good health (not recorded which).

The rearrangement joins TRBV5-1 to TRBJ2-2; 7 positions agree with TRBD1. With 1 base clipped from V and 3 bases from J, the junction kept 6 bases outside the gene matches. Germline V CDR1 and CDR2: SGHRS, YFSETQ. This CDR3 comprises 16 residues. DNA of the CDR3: TGCGCCAGCAGCTTGAGGTCAGGGGGTGACACCGGGGAGCTGTTTTTT. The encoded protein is CASSLRSGGDTGELFF.

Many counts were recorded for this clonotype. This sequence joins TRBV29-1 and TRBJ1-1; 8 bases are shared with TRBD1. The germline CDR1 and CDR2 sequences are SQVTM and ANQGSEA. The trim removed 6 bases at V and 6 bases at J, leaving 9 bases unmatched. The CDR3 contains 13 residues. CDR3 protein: CSVKGQAGAEAFF. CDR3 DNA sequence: TGCAGCGTCAAGGGACAGGCGGGGGCTGAAGCTTTCTTT.

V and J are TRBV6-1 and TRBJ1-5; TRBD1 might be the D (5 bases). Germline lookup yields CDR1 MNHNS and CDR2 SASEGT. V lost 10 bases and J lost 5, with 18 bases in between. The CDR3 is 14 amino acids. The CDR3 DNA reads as TGTGCCACTAAGACGGGGATAGGGGATCAGCCCCAGCATTTT. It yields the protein CATKTGIGDQPQHF.

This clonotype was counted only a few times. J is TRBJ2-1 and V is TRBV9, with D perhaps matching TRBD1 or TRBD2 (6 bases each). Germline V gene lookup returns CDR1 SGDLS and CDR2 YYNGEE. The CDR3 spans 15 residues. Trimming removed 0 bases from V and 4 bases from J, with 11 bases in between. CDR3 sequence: CASSVAGASYNEQFF. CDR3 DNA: TGTGCCAGCAGCGTAGCGGGGGCGTCTTACAATGAGCAGTTCTTC.

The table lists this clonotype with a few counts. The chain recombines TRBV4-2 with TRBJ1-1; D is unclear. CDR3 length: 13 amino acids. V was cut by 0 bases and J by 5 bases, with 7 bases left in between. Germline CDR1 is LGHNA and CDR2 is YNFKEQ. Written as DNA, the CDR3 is TGTGCCAGCAGCCAAGATAAAGGGACTGAAGCTTTCTTT. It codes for CASSQDKGTEAFF.

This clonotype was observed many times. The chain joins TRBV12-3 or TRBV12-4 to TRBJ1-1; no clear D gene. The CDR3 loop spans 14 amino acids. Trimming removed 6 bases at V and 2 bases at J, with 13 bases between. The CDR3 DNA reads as TGTGCCAGCAGCCCCACCGGGCCCAACACTGAAGCTTTCTTT. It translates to CASSPTGPNTEAFF.

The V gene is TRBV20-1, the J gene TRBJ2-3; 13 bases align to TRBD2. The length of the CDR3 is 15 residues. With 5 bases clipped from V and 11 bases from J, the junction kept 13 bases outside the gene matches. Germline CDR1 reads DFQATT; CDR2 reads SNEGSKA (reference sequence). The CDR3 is CSAPAPGLAGSKQYF. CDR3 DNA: TGCAGTGCTCCCGCCCCGGGACTAGCGGGGAGTAAGCAGTATTTT.

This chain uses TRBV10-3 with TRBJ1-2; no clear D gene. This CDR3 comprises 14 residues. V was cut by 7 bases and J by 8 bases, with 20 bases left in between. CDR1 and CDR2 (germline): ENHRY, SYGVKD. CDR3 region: CAINDDLGAVGYTF. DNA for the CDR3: TGTGCCATCAACGACGACCTGGGCGCCGTCGGCTACACCTTC.

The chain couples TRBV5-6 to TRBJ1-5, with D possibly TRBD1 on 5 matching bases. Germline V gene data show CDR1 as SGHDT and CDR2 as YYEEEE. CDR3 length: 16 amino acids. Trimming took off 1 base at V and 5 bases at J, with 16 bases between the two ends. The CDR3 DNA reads TGTGCCAGCAGCTTGCGGCGGGGGACGCCTTATCAGCCCCAGCATTTT. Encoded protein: CASSLRRGTPYQPQHF.

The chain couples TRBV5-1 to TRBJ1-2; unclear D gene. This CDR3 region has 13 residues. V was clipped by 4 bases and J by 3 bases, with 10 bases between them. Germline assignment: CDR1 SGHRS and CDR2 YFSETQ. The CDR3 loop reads CASSLVEYYGYTF. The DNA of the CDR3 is TGCGCCAGCAGCCTGGTCGAGTACTATGGCTACACCTTC.

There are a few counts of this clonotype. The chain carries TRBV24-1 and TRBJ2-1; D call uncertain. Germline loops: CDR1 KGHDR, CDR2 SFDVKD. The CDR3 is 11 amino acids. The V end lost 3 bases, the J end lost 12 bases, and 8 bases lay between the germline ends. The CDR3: CATSDGSRQFF. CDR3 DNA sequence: TGTGCCACCAGTGATGGGTCCAGGCAGTTCTTC.

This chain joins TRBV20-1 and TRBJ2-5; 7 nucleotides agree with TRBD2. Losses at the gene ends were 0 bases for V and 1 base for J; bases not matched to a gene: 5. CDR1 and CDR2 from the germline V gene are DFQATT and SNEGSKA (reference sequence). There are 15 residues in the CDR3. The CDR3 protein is CSARDLGGAQETQYF. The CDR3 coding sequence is TGCAGTGCTAGAGATCTGGGAGGGGCCCAAGAGACCCAGTACTTC.

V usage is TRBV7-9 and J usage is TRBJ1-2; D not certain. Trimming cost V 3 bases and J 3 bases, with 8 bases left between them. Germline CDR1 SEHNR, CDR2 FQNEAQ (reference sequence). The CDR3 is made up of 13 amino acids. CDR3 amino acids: CASSFHGDYGYTF. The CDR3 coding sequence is TGTGCCAGCAGCTTCCATGGGGACTATGGCTACACCTTC. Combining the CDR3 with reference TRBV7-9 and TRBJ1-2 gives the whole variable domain DTGVSQNPRHKITKRGQNVTFRCDPISEHNRLYWYRQTLGQGPEFLTYFQNEAQLEKSRLLSDRFSAERPKGSFSTLEIQRTEQGDSAMYLCASSFHGDYGYTFGSGTRLTVV.

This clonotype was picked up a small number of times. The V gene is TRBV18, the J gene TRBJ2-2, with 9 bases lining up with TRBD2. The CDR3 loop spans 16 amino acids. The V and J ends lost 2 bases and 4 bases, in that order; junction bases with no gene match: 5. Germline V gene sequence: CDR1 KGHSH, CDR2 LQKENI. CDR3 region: CASSPGAGGTTGELFF. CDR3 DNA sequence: TGTGCCAGCTCACCAGGTGCGGGAGGGACCACCGGGGAGCTGTTTTTT.

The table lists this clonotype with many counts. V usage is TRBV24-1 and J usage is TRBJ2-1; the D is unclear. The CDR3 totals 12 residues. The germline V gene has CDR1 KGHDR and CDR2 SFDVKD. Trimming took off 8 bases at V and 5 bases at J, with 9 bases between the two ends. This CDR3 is CATMSRNNEQFF. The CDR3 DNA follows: TGTGCCACCATGAGCAGAAACAATGAGCAGTTCTTC.

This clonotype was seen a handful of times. As DNA, the CDR3 is TGCAGCGGACGGGTGGCAGAAGACACAGATACGCAGTATTTT. This gives the protein CSGRVAEDTDTQYF. The V and J genes are TRBV29-1 and TRBJ2-3; no reliable D call. Germline V gene sequence: CDR1 SQVTM, CDR2 ANQGSEA. V gave up 7 bases and J gave up 2 bases, with 16 bases separating them. The CDR3 contains 14 residues.

The CDR3 coding sequence is TGTGCCATCAGCATGACAGGGATGGATGAGCAGTTCTTC. Translated: CAISMTGMDEQFF. This chain uses TRBV10-3 with TRBJ2-1; 7 bases line up with TRBD1. The CDR3 contains 13 residues. Germline V gene sequence: CDR1 ENHRY, CDR2 SYGVKD. With V trimmed by 6 bases and J by 8 bases, 7 bases remained unmatched.

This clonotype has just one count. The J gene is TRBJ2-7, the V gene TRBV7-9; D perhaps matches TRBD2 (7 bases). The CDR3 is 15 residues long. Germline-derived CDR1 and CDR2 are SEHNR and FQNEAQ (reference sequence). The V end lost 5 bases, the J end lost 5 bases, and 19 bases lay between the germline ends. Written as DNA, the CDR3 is TGTGCCAGCAGCCAGGGCGGGGGCGCGGTCCACGAGCAGTACTTC. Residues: CASSQGGGAVHEQYF.

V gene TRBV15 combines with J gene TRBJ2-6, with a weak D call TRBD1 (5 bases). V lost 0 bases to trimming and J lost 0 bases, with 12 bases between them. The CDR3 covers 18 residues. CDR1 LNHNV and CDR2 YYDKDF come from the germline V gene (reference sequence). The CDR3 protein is CATSRDQGLISGANVLTF. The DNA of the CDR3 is TGTGCCACCAGCAGAGATCAGGGTCTTATCTCTGGGGCCAACGTCCTGACTTTC.

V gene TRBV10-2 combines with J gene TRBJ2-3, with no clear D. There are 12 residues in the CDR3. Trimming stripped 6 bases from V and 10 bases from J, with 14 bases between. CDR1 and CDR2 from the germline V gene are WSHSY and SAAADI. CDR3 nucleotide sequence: TGCGCCAGCAGCGCGACCGCTGTGTCGCAGTATTTT. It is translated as CASSATAVSQYF.

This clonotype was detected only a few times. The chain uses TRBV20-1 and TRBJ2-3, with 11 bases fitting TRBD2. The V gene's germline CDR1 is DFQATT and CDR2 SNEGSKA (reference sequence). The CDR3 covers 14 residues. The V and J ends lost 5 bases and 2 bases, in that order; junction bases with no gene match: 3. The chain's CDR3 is CSAFSGGATDTQYF. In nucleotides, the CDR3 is TGCAGTGCTTTTAGCGGGGGGGCCACAGATACGCAGTATTTT.

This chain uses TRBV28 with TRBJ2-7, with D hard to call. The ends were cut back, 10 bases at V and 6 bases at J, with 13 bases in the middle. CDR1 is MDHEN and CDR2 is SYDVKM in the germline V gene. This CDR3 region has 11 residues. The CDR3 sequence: CATLRNPEQYF. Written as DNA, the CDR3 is TGTGCCACCTTGAGGAATCCCGAGCAGTACTTC. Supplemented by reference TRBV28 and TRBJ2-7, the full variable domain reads DVKVTQSSRYLVKRTGEKVFLECVQDMDHENMFWYRQDPGLGLRLIYFSYDVKMKEKGDIPEGYSVSREKKERFSLILESASTNQTSMYLCATLRNPEQYFGPGTRLTVT.

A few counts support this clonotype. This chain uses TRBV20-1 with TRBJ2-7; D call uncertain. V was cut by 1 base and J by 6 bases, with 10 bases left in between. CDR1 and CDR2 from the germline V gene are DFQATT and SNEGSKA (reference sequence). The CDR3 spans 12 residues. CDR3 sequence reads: CSARGSVVEQYF. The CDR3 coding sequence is TGCAGTGCTAGAGGATCTGTTGTCGAGCAGTACTTC.

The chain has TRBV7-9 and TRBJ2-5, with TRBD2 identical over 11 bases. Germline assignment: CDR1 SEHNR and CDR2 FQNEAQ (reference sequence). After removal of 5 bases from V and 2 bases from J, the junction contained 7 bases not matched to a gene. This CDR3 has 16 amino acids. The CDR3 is CASSASGGIQQETQYF. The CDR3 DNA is TGTGCCAGCAGCGCTAGCGGGGGGATTCAGCAAGAGACCCAGTACTTC.

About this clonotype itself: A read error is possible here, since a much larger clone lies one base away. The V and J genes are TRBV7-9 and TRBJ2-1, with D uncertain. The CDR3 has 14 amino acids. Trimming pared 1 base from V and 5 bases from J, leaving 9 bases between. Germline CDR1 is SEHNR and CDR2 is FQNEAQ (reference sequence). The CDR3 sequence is CASSLEEQNNEQFF. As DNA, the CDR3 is TGTGCCAGCAGCTTAGAGGAACAGAACAATGAGCAGTTCTTC.

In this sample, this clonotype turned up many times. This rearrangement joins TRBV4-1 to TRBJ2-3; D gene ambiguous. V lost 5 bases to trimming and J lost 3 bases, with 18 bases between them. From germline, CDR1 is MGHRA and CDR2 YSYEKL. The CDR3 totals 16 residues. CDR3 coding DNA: TGCGCCAGCAGCGGTGTAGGTTTTCTAATAACAGATACGCAGTATTTT. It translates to CASSGVGFLITDTQYF.

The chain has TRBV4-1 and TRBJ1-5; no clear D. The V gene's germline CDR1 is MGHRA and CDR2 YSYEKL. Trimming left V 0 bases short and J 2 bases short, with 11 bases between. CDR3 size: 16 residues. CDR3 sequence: CASSQEEAMGNQPQHF. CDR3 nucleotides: TGCGCCAGCAGCCAAGAGGAGGCAATGGGCAATCAGCCCCAGCATTTT.

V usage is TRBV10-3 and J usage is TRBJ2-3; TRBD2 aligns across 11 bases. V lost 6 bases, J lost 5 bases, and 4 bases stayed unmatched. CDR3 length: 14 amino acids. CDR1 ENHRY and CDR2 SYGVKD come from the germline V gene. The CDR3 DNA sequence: TGTGCCATCAGCTTAGCGGGGGGGAAAGATACGCAGTATTTT. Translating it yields CAISLAGGKDTQYF.

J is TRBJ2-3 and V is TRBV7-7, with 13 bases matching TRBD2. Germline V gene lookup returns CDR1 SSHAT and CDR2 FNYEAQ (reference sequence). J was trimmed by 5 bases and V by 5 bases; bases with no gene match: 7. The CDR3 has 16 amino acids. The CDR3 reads CASSIGLAGEQDTQYF. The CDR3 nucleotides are TGTGCCAGCAGCATAGGACTAGCGGGGGAACAAGATACGCAGTATTTT. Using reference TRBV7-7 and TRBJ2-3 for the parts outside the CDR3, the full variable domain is GAGVSQSPRYKVTKRGQDVTLRCDPISSHATLYWYQQALGQGPEFLTYFNYEAQPDKSGLPSDRFSAERPEGSISTLTIQRTEQRDSAMYRCASSIGLAGEQDTQYFGPGTRLTVL.

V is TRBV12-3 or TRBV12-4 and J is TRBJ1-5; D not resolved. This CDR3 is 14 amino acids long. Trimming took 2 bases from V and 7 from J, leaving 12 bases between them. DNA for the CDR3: TGTGCCAGCAGTTTATGGGGAGAGGAACAGCCCCAGCATTTT. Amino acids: CASSLWGEEQPQHF.

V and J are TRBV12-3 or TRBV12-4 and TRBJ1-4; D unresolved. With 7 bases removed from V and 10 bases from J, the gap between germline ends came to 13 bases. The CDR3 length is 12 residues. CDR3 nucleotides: TGTGCCAGCATGAGATTTAAGGCAAAACTGTTTTTT. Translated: CASMRFKAKLFF.